Listed here is a single T cell receptor (beta chain). Germline V lookup: CDR1 SGDLS, CDR2 YYNGEE. The CDR3 totals 12 residues. The V end lost 3 bases, the J end lost 6 bases, and 10 bases lay between the germline ends. This specimen comes from a study of blood T cell repertoires in COVID-19. Study overall: Specimens from acute and convalescent COVID-19 originated in the United States, Italy and Spain. T cells, B-cell-depleted T cells, or PBMCs supplied cDNA or gDNA.

How the authors handled the data: Estimation of nucleated cell counts was performed using reference gene primer amplification. This table comes from immunoSEQ multiplex PCR, and its TCRdb copy is limited to in-frame clones, with some not included. The DNA gave D and trimming, while V, J and clone size come from that table. Counted here are 250,000 to 300,000 clones, 87% occurring once; the ten biggest clones make up about 1.6%. The sequenced sample was peripheral blood. This sequence originates from a woman between 40 and 55 years old who had recovered from COVID-19. The rearrangement links TRBV9 to TRBJ2-7; D possibly corresponds to TRBD1 (5 bases). CDR3 residues: CASSAAGSEQYF. The CDR3 coding sequence is TGTGCCAGCAGCGCCGCAGGGTCCGAGCAGTACTTC.